A selection of T cell receptor beta chains follows, all from one sample in a study of T cell changes during pregnancy in multiple sclerosis. Clones were read by immunoSEQ multiplex PCR, and TCRdb kept only the in-frame ones, dropping some. The table records 57,000 or so clones, approximately 91% of them present only once. The sequencing used peripheral blood, collected in the second trimester of pregnancy. These receptors came from a female donor with multiple sclerosis, enrolled in a pregnancy study. CDR3s include the opening cysteine and the closing phenylalanine or tryptophan. A D gene is named only where the DNA matches it firmly. Only part of the rows carry a size: once, few, many, or a class if the clone is expanded.

j_gene,d_gene,v_gene,abundance,CDR3nt,CDR3aa
TRBJ2-3,-,TRBV5-1,-,TGCGCCAGCACCAGACATTCTCCCACAGATACGCAGTATTTT,CASTRHSPTDTQYF
TRBJ2-1,TRBD1,TRBV13,-,TGTGCCAGCAGCTTAGGCTTGCAGGGGGATGAGCAGTTCTTC,CASSLGLQGDEQFF
TRBJ1-6,TRBD1,TRBV28,once,TGTGCCAGCAGCCCTGCCGGGACAGCCTTTTCACCCCTCCACTTT,CASSPAGTAFSPLHF
TRBJ2-1,TRBD1,TRBV7-6,-,TGTGCCAGCAGCCTGGACAGGGGAAAGTACAATGAGCAGTTCTTC,CASSLDRGKYNEQFF
TRBJ1-4,TRBD1,TRBV7-6,-,TGTGCCAGCAGCCCCTACAGGGGGTTTCGTGAAAAACTGTTTTTT,CASSPYRGFREKLFF
TRBJ2-7,TRBD2,TRBV29-1,-,TGCAGCGCCGGGGGGGGGTTCGGGCCCTACGAGCAGTACTTC,CSAGGGFGPYEQYF
TRBJ2-5,-,TRBV18,-,TGTGCCAGCTCCCCGGGTTGGACAGAAGAGACCCAGTACTTC,CASSPGWTEETQYF
TRBJ2-1,TRBD2,TRBV30,-,TGTGCCTGGACGCGGGGGGTCTACAATGAGCAGTTCTTC,CAWTRGVYNEQFF
TRBJ1-2,-,TRBV5-5,-,TGTGCCAGCAGCCCCCTCGCACTTAACTATGGCTACACCTTC,CASSPLALNYGYTF
TRBJ2-3,-,TRBV11-1,-,TGTGCCAGCACCATGAGGGATAGTGCCCCCACGCAGTATTTT,CASTMRDSAPTQYF
TRBJ2-1,-,TRBV9,-,TGTGCCAGCAGCCCCAGGGACTCTGAGCAGTTCTTC,CASSPRDSEQFF
TRBJ1-1,-,TRBV6-1,once,TGTGCCAGCAGTGACAGTGAAGCTTTCTTT,CASSDSEAFF
TRBJ2-1,TRBD1,TRBV5-1,-,TGCGCCAGCAGCTTGGGGACAGGGATCTATGAGCAGTTCTTC,CASSLGTGIYEQFF
TRBJ1-1,-,TRBV9,-,TGTGCCAGCAGCGTCACGGGGAACACTGAAGCTTTCTTT,CASSVTGNTEAFF
TRBJ1-2,TRBD1,TRBV6-5,once,TGTGCCAGCAGCTTTGACAGGGGAATTGGCTACACCTTC,CASSFDRGIGYTF
TRBJ2-1,-,TRBV4-1,-,TGCGCCAGCAGCCAAGAGGTCTGGGGGCACGCTGGCAATGAGCAGTTCTTC,CASSQEVWGHAGNEQFF
TRBJ1-1,-,TRBV5-4,-,TGTGCCAGCAGCTTGTTGACAGGGAACACTGAAGCTTTCTTT,CASSLLTGNTEAFF
TRBJ2-6,TRBD1,TRBV4-3,-,TGCGCCAGCAGCCAACCAACAGGGGGTGGTGGGGCCAACGTCCTGACTTTC,CASSQPTGGGGANVLTF
TRBJ2-7,TRBD1,TRBV19,-,TGTGCCAGTAGTCTACAGGGGGCCTTCTCCTACGAGCAGTACTTC,CASSLQGAFSYEQYF
TRBJ2-1,-,TRBV6-5,once,TGTGCCAGCAGTTACTCGAAACGGGGGTCTGAGCAGTTCTTC,CASSYSKRGSEQFF
TRBJ2-5,TRBD1,TRBV5-1,-,TGCGCCAGCAGCGATCAGACAGGGGGCAGGGAGACCCAGTACTTC,CASSDQTGGRETQYF
TRBJ1-2,TRBD1,TRBV27,-,TGTGCCAGCAGCCTAAACAGGGGGCAGCGGGGCTACACCTTC,CASSLNRGQRGYTF
TRBJ2-7,TRBD1,TRBV7-9,-,TGTGCCAGCAGCTGGGACAGGGCCCCCTACGAGCAGTACTTC,CASSWDRAPYEQYF
TRBJ1-1,TRBD1,TRBV5-1,once,TGCGCCAGCAGTGAGGGAACAGGGGAATTATACCTGAGCACTGAAGCTTTCTTT,CASSEGTGELYLSTEAFF
TRBJ1-6,-,TRBV4-3,-,TGCGCCAGCAGCCAGAGTCCCAGGGGTACTAATTCACCCCTCCACTTT,CASSQSPRGTNSPLHF
TRBJ1-2,TRBD1,TRBV19,-,TGTGCCAGTAGTATAGTTCGGGGACAGCTTAACTATGGCTACACCTTC,CASSIVRGQLNYGYTF
TRBJ2-7,-,TRBV5-1,-,TGCGCCAGCAGCTTGGAGCGGCCCTACGAGCAGTACTTC,CASSLERPYEQYF
TRBJ1-3,-,TRBV5-1,-,TGCGCCAGCAGCGAAGGGGGAACTGGAAACACCATATATTTT,CASSEGGTGNTIYF
TRBJ2-3,-,TRBV5-6,-,TGTGCCAGCAGCTTGGGCGCGGCGACCCTCACAGATACGCAGTATTTT,CASSLGAATLTDTQYF
TRBJ1-5,TRBD1,TRBV4-2,-,TGTGCCAGCAGCCATGACAGGGGGCAAGATCAGCCCCAGCATTTT,CASSHDRGQDQPQHF
TRBJ1-1,TRBD1,TRBV5-1,-,TGCGCCAGCAGCACTATGGGACAGGGGAACACTGAAGCTTTCTTT,CASSTMGQGNTEAFF
TRBJ1-2,-,TRBV7-3,-,TGTGCCAGCAGCTTAATTATGTCGGGGGTCGGGAAGGCAGATGGCTACACCTTC,CASSLIMSGVGKADGYTF
TRBJ2-3,-,TRBV5-1,once,TGCGCCAGCAGCGAAGTAGCGGCCCGCATAAGCACAGATACGCAGTATTTT,CASSEVAARISTDTQYF
TRBJ2-3,-,TRBV10-2,-,TGCGCCAGCACCCCCGGGGGAGCCAGCACAGATACGCAGTATTTT,CASTPGGASTDTQYF
TRBJ1-5,-,TRBV6-5,once,TGTGCCAGCAGTTTAACGACAGCCAATCAGCCCCAGCATTTT,CASSLTTANQPQHF
TRBJ1-2,-,TRBV9,-,TGTGCCAGCAGCACATCCCCGTCGGGGGGTTTCGATGGCTACACCTTC,CASSTSPSGGFDGYTF
TRBJ1-2,-,TRBV28,-,TGTGCCAGCAGTTACCAGACAGCTAGCTATGGCTACACCTTC,CASSYQTASYGYTF
TRBJ1-1,-,TRBV2,-,TGTGCCAGCAGGGCTATCAATCCCCGGGACACTGAAGCTTTCTTT,CASRAINPRDTEAFF
TRBJ2-7,TRBD1,TRBV6-5,-,TGTGCCAGCAGTTCCCCCGGGACAGACTACGAGCAGTACTTC,CASSSPGTDYEQYF
TRBJ2-7,-,TRBV7-2,-,TGTGCCAGCAGCTCCCAGCGAGGGACCTACGAGCAGTACTTC,CASSSQRGTYEQYF
TRBJ1-5,TRBD1,TRBV27,-,TGTGCCAGCAGGGGACAGCCGGACGGCCAGCCCCAGCATTTT,CASRGQPDGQPQHF
TRBJ1-3,TRBD1,TRBV25-1,-,TGTGCCAGCAGTGACCCCGGACAGGGCTACGAGGGCACCATATATTTT,CASSDPGQGYEGTIYF
TRBJ2-1,TRBD2,TRBV5-1,-,TGCGCCAGCAGCTGGGCCGGACTAGTCAGTCCCTACAATGAGCAGTTCTTC,CASSWAGLVSPYNEQFF
TRBJ1-1,-,TRBV5-1,-,TGCGCCAGCAGGAGGTCGCAGGGGCTGAACACTGAAGCTTTCTTT,CASRRSQGLNTEAFF
TRBJ2-2,TRBD2,TRBV4-2,-,TGTGCCAGCAGCCAAGGACCGAGCGGGAGAGCGAACACCGGGGAGCTGTTTTTT,CASSQGPSGRANTGELFF
TRBJ1-2,-,TRBV19,-,TGTGCCAGTACCCCTTGGGAGGGGAAGGACTATGGCTACACCTTC,CASTPWEGKDYGYTF
TRBJ1-1,TRBD1,TRBV6-1,-,TGTGCCAGCAGTGCCCTTGGGCTGGGACAGGGAGGGACTGAAGCTTTCTTT,CASSALGLGQGGTEAFF
TRBJ2-4,-,TRBV7-8,once,TGTGCCAGCAGCTTACGGCCAAGAGGGATAGCCAAAAACATTCAGTACTTC,CASSLRPRGIAKNIQYF
TRBJ1-6,TRBD1,TRBV2,-,TGTGCCAGGGGAGGACAGGCAAACTATAATTCACCCCTCCACTTT,CARGGQANYNSPLHF